The T cell receptor beta chain described here comes from a study of a mutant IDH1 vaccine in newly diagnosed glioma (dated by TCRdb to the early 2020s). Background for the entire study: Patients received eight vaccinations in weeks 1, 3, 5, 7, 11, 15, 19 and 23, corresponding to visits V03 through V10. Before enrollment, patients had received standard therapy of radiotherapy alone, temozolomide alone, or radiochemotherapy with temozolomide; most received the combination. The approximately 33 treated patients were roughly 62% male and roughly 40% female, with a mean age of approximately 40 years. Vaccination began 4-6 weeks after radiotherapy alone, or alongside temozolomide cycles in the chemotherapy-containing groups. Longitudinal TCRB deep sequencing was performed for about 25 treated patients wherever samples were available for exploratory analyses. Peripheral blood was drawn at six visits: V03 (baseline), V05, V07, V10, V12 and V13. Results and caveats for the whole study, not just this receptor: According to the authors, sample limitations meant that analyses of patient blood samples could not be reproduced. Immune responses induced by the vaccine were seen in approximately 93% of patients across multiple MHC alleles. No apparent relationship was observed between pseudoprogression and alterations in the top peripheral T cell clonotypes detected by TCRB sequencing. Availability determined which PBMC samples were chosen for TCRB deep sequencing.

In the paper's terms, the time point label means: week 5, during vaccination. Each vaccine dose was 300 ug of a 20-mer mutant IDH1 peptide in Montanide, given subcutaneously with topical imiquimod. The donors had newly diagnosed IDH1-mutant astrocytomas of WHO grade 3 or 4 that showed loss of nuclear ATRX. The samples were drawn from NOA16, a multicentre, single-arm, open-label phase I trial in Germany that tested a mutant IDH1 peptide vaccine in humans for the first time. Genomic DNA for TCRB sequencing was extracted from EDTA blood using the DNeasy Blood and Tissue Kit. Libraries came from the immunoSEQ multiplex PCR assay. Rearranged TCR beta chain sequences were amplified with the hsTCRB Kit following the manufacturer's protocol. An Illumina MiSeq was used to sequence the TCRB libraries. In the source study's methods: The proprietary platform of the kit vendor was used for demultiplexing, trimming and gene mapping. This immuneACCESS table, as held by TCRdb, lists in-frame sequences with V and J called but not all clones. Of the missing ones, under half trace to an unresolved V gene in checked studies; the others have no known cause. V and J calls and clone size are those listed in that table; D and trimming were worked out from the DNA. The sample table shows 25,000 to 30,000 clones, and 70% to 85% are seen once. 6.5% to 7.5% of the sample belongs to the ten largest clones.

Details on this clone: It lacks a known antigen. No much larger clone is present one base from it, and per-base qualities are unavailable.

The CDR3 runs 10 amino acids, cysteine and phenylalanine included. The kept DNA is CDR3 alone, 30 bases in frame from the first base. The germline V gene encodes CDR1 SGHAT and CDR2 FQNNGV. V is shortened by 6 bases, J by 3 bases, and the region joining them spans 2 bases. Source: PBMCs, taken from a glioma patient whose treatment included an IDH1 peptide vaccine. The receptor chain draws on TRBV11-2 and TRBJ1-2, with the identity of the D gene unclear. The clonotype was recovered from a man aged 40-50 years with glioma. Some clones in this sample may be carry-over from other donors' samples. The CDR3 is CASRHYGYTF. At the DNA level, the sequence is TGTGCCAGCAGACACTATGGCTACACCTTC. The full variable domain, with segments outside the CDR3 supplied by the reference TRBV11-2 and TRBJ1-2 proteins, appears as EAGVAQSPRYKIIEKRQSVAFWCNPISGHATLYWYQQILGQGPKLLIQFQNNGVVDDSQLPKDRFSAERLKGVDSTLKIQPAKLEDSAVYLCASRHYGYTFGSGTRLTVV.